This T cell receptor (beta chain) was captured by sequencing in a study of blood T cells in healthy people across ages. CDR1 is SGHVS, CDR2 FQNEAQ, per germline. Trimming at V came to 5 bases and at J to 5 bases, leaving 8 bases not matched to a gene. This CDR3 region has 15 residues. In regard to this clonotype: Its antigen remains unknown.

Whole-study results and caveats: In the absence of known donor CMV status, changes in expanded clonotypes were possibly confounded.

Together with a sample-barcoded 5' primer, a J-beta primer mix was included in a second PCR lasting roughly 6 to 12 cycles. Each cDNA molecule carried a tag from a template-switch adaptor that contained 12 random nucleotides. Using its own MiXCR run on the 5' RACE reads, TCRdb lists one record per CDR3 protein. The sample lists about 400,000 distinct CDR3 sequences; over 45% were seen once. This TCR was sampled from a man aged 55 to 70 in good health. The sequenced sample consisted of blood. This chain joins TRBV7-8 and TRBJ2-3, with 9 positions matching TRBD2. CDR3 nucleotide sequence: TGTGCCAGCAGCCCCATGGGCGGGGGGGGAGATACGCAGTATTTT. Its translation: CASSPMGGGGDTQYF.